The 18 T cell receptor beta chains in this list originate from one sample, sequenced in a study of cytomegalovirus exposure and HLA in healthy donors. Both 60 Vbeta primers and 13 Jbeta primers went into the PCR. Here immunoSEQ multiplex PCR was the method, and the copy in TCRdb shows in-frame clones only, minus some. The sample shows 200,000 to 250,000 clones, 70% to 85% of them seen only once. The sample consisted of PBMCs. All receptors derive from a woman in her sixties or seventies in good health and CMV-seropositive.

The genes are TRBV29-1 and TRBJ1-1, with D perhaps matching TRBD1 (6 bases). The V gene's germline CDR1 is SQVTM and CDR2 ANQGSEA. V gave up 6 bases and J gave up 3 bases, with 17 bases separating them. The CDR3 sequence is 14 residues long. CDR3 amino acids: CSVRGTDTYTEAFF. The CDR3 DNA sequence: TGCAGCGTCAGGGGCACGGACACGTACACTGAAGCTTTCTTT.

The CDR3 loop reads CASSQGGQGGPNQPQHF. In nucleotides, the CDR3 is TGCGCCAGCAGCCAAGGAGGTCAAGGGGGACCCAATCAGCCCCAGCATTTT. The chain uses TRBV4-1 and TRBJ1-5, with D possibly being TRBD1 (6 bases). The V gene lost 1 base and the J gene lost 3 bases, with 16 bases spanning the gap. Germline V CDR1 and CDR2: MGHRA, YSYEKL. This CDR3 has 17 residues.

This chain joins TRBV4-3 and TRBJ1-1; maybe TRBD1 (5 bases). Germline lookup yields CDR1 LGHNA and CDR2 YSLEER. V dropped 1 base and J dropped 5 bases, with 11 bases sitting between them. This CDR3 is built from 14 residues. The CDR3 coding sequence is TGCGCCAGCAGCCAAGGATTAGGGGATACTGAAGCTTTCTTT. It codes for CASSQGLGDTEAFF.

The chain joins TRBV10-3 to TRBJ2-7; 7 positions agree with TRBD1. The DNA matches TRBJ2-5 better at its end, which makes the J call doubtful. Germline CDR1 and CDR2: ENHRY and SYGVKD. The CDR3 is 15 amino acids. This chain's CDR3 is CAISERGRGAETQYF. Written as DNA, the CDR3 is TGTGCCATCAGTGAGAGGGGGCGAGGTGCAGAGACCCAGTACTTC.

This chain uses TRBV11-2 with TRBJ2-3; no clear D. V was pared by 5 bases and J by 7 bases, with 13 bases between. The germline gives CDR1 SGHAT, CDR2 FQNNGV. CDR3 length: 13 residues. The CDR3 protein is CASSPPGVNTQYF. DNA of the CDR3: TGTGCCAGCAGCCCCCCGGGTGTGAATACGCAGTATTTT.

The genes are TRBV6-5 and TRBJ2-5; 7 positions agree with TRBD2. Germline loops: CDR1 MNHEY, CDR2 SVGAGI. CDR3 length: 16 residues. With 3 bases clipped from V and 5 bases from J, the junction kept 12 bases outside the gene matches. The CDR3 bases are TGTGCCAGCAGTTATTTAGCGGGTGGGGCGAGGGAGACCCAGTACTTC. Translating gives CASSYLAGGARETQYF.

The chain employs TRBV5-1 and TRBJ1-2, with 8 bases identical to TRBD1. CDR1 is SGHRS, CDR2 YFSETQ, per germline. Germline trimming cut 4 bases from V and 8 bases from J; bases unmatched to any gene: 4. This CDR3 region has 12 residues. The CDR3 region has the DNA TGCGCCAGCAGCCTACAGGGGGACGGCTACACCTTC. Its protein is CASSLQGDGYTF.

The genes are TRBV28 and TRBJ1-1, with a tentative D call TRBD1 (6 bases). Trimming took off 6 bases at V and 8 bases at J, with 13 bases between the two ends. The germline gives CDR1 MDHEN, CDR2 SYDVKM. The CDR3 spans 12 residues. The DNA of the CDR3 is TGTGCCAGCAGGCTAGGGGGATTGGAAGCTTTCTTT. Its protein product is CASRLGGLEAFF.

The chain combines TRBV9 with TRBJ2-7, with TRBD2 matching over 9 bases. CDR3 length: 16 amino acids. The junction had 8 bases not matched to a gene; V was cut back by 4 bases and J by 0 bases. Germline values: CDR1 SGDLS, CDR2 YYNGEE. CDR3 coding DNA: TGTGCCAGCAGCCCCCGGACTAGCGACTTCTCCTACGAGCAGTACTTC. This gives the protein CASSPRTSDFSYEQYF.

The chain uses TRBV10-1 and TRBJ2-3; possibly TRBD2 for D (6 bases). The CDR3 sequence is 12 residues long. The germline V gene has CDR1 WNHNN and CDR2 SYGVQD (reference sequence). In nucleotides, the CDR3 is TGCTCAGCCGGGAGTGCGCCAGATACGCAGTATTTT. It yields the protein CSAGSAPDTQYF.

This chain links TRBV5-4 with TRBJ2-1, with 10 bases fitting TRBD2. The CDR3 sequence is 16 residues long. In germline, CDR1 is SGHNT, CDR2 YYREEE (reference sequence). V shed 4 bases, J shed 0 bases, and the junction held 4 bases outside the gene matches. The CDR3 protein is CASSPGLAASYNEQFF. The CDR3 DNA reads as TGTGCCAGCAGCCCTGGACTAGCGGCCTCCTACAATGAGCAGTTCTTC.

V gene TRBV6-1 combines with J gene TRBJ1-5; TRBD1 matches at 7 bases. This CDR3 is 17 amino acids long. Germline CDR1 MNHNS, CDR2 SASEGT. V shed 6 bases, J shed 4 bases, and the junction held 15 bases outside the gene matches. CDR3 in amino acids: CASSETSGTVGNQPQHF. CDR3 nucleotide sequence: TGTGCCAGCAGCGAAACTTCCGGGACAGTTGGGAATCAGCCCCAGCATTTT.

The rearrangement uses TRBV13 and TRBJ2-3; a weak D match, TRBD2 (6 bases). The V and J ends lost 5 bases and 2 bases respectively, with 14 bases between them. CDR1 PRHDT and CDR2 FYEKMQ come from the germline V gene (reference sequence). This CDR3 is built from 15 residues. For the CDR3, the DNA is TGTGCCAGCAGCAGCCGGGACTCCATCACAGATACGCAGTATTTT. Residues: CASSSRDSITDTQYF.

The rearrangement joins TRBV5-1 to TRBJ2-5; D perhaps matches TRBD1 (5 bases). This CDR3 contains 17 residues. Germline CDR1 and CDR2: SGHRS and YFSETQ. The V end lost 0 bases, the J end lost 1 base, and 16 bases lay between the germline ends. The CDR3 DNA is TGCGCCAGCAGCTTGGCGGTACAGGTAGGGGCCCAAGAGACCCAGTACTTC. Its translation: CASSLAVQVGAQETQYF.

This clone was detected only once. The V call is TRBV18, the J call TRBJ1-2; tentative D call: TRBD1 (5 bases). Germline loops: CDR1 KGHSH, CDR2 LQKENI. V was trimmed by 1 base and J by 8 bases, leaving 14 bases between them. The CDR3 length is 14 residues. Here the CDR3 reads CASSPQEQVYGYTF. CDR3 nucleotides: TGTGCCAGCTCACCACAGGAACAGGTATACGGCTACACCTTC.

This chain joins TRBV7-2 and TRBJ2-5; the match to TRBD2 covers 8 bases. V lost 3 bases, J lost 2 bases, and 8 bases stayed unmatched. The CDR3 runs to 16 residues. Germline lookup yields CDR1 SGHTA and CDR2 FQGNSA. The CDR3 region is CASSFSRLAGQETQYF. CDR3 nucleotide sequence: TGTGCCAGCAGCTTTAGCAGGCTAGCGGGTCAAGAGACCCAGTACTTC.

J is TRBJ2-1 and V is TRBV2, with 12 positions matching TRBD2. The germline V gene has CDR1 SNHLY and CDR2 FYNNEI. V dropped 6 bases and J dropped 6; count of bases not matched to a gene: 9. The CDR3 loop spans 16 amino acids. Here the CDR3 reads CASSGGTSGGTNEQFF. DNA for the CDR3: TGTGCCAGCAGCGGCGGCACTAGCGGGGGGACCAATGAGCAGTTCTTC.

The chain combines TRBV7-6 with TRBJ2-3, with D possibly matching TRBD2 (6 bases). The V gene lost 5 bases and the J gene lost 2 bases, with 14 bases spanning the gap. Germline V gene data show CDR1 as SGHVS and CDR2 as FNYEAQ. The CDR3 runs 15 residues. DNA for the CDR3: TGTGCCAGCAGCACAAAGGCGGGGTACACAGATACGCAGTATTTT. This codes for CASSTKAGYTDTQYF.